One and the same sample provided the 29 T cell receptor beta chains below, sequenced in a study of blood T cell repertoires in COVID-19. Clones were read by immunoSEQ multiplex PCR, and TCRdb kept only the in-frame ones, dropping some. The sample lists about 200,000 clones; approximately 84% were seen once. The sample consisted of peripheral blood. The receptors derive from a woman aged 80 or older with acute or convalescent COVID-19.

The table lists this clone with a count of one. The J gene is TRBJ1-1, the V gene TRBV7-2; 7 nucleotides line up with TRBD1. Germline CDR1 SGHTA, CDR2 FQGNSA. Trimming cost V 3 bases and J 4 bases; bases outside gene matches: 8. The CDR3 has 15 amino acids. This chain's CDR3 is CASSFYRGQRTEAFF. The CDR3, as DNA: TGTGCCAGCAGCTTCTACAGGGGCCAACGCACTGAAGCTTTCTTT.

V gene TRBV5-1 combines with J gene TRBJ1-1; perhaps TRBD1 as D (6 bases). This CDR3 is built from 13 residues. Trimming removed 3 bases from V and 4 bases from J, with 10 bases in between. In germline, CDR1 is SGHRS, CDR2 YFSETQ. The CDR3 nucleotides are TGCGCCAGCAGCTCCCTAGGGGGCACTGAAGCTTTCTTT. Translation: CASSSLGGTEAFF.

The chain links TRBV2 to TRBJ2-7; no clear D gene. This CDR3 is 12 amino acids long. Trimming stripped 6 bases from V and 6 bases from J, with 12 bases between. Looked up from germline, CDR1 is SNHLY and CDR2 is FYNNEI. The chain's CDR3 is CASSPSSGEQYF. The CDR3 DNA sequence: TGTGCCAGCAGCCCCTCCTCGGGCGAGCAGTACTTC.

The chain joins TRBV4-3 to TRBJ1-1, with D maybe TRBD1 (5 bases). V was pared by 2 bases and J by 6 bases, with 13 bases between. Germline-derived CDR1 and CDR2 are LGHNA and YSLEER. This CDR3 has 14 amino acids. CDR3: CASSQLTGFAEAFF. As DNA, the CDR3 is TGCGCCAGCAGCCAACTCACAGGCTTCGCTGAAGCTTTCTTT.

This sequence joins TRBV18 and TRBJ1-2, with D perhaps matching TRBD1 (5 bases). The V and J ends lost 3 bases and 8 bases respectively, with 22 bases between them. The germline V gene encodes CDR1 KGHSH and CDR2 LQKENI. The CDR3 spans 16 residues. The DNA of the CDR3 is TGTGCCAGCTCACCGGGTCGGGGGTTTGACTACGGCGGCTACACCTTC. Translating it yields CASSPGRGFDYGGYTF.

The chain uses TRBV18 and TRBJ2-1; TRBD2 agrees at 9 bases. Germline values: CDR1 KGHSH, CDR2 LQKENI. Trimming removed 4 bases from V and 6 bases from J; junction bases left unmatched: 4. The CDR3 runs 14 residues. CDR3 amino acids: CASSLAGAFNEQFF. The DNA for the CDR3 is TGTGCCAGCTCACTAGCGGGAGCATTCAATGAGCAGTTCTTC.

This clone was seen a few times. V usage is TRBV18 and J usage is TRBJ1-1; no definite D call. CDR3 length: 14 residues. CDR1 is KGHSH and CDR2 is LQKENI in the germline V gene. With 3 bases removed from V and 2 bases from J, the gap between germline ends came to 10 bases. CDR3 in amino acids: CASSPTGVNTEAFF. CDR3 nucleotides: TGTGCCAGCTCACCGACCGGGGTAAACACTGAAGCTTTCTTT.

The chain employs TRBV3-1 (or the pseudogene TRBV3-2) and TRBJ2-1, with D unclear. CDR1 LGHDT and CDR2 YNNKEL come from the germline V gene (reference sequence). This CDR3 spans 13 amino acids. Deletions cut 4 bases from V and 10 bases from J, with 14 bases between. In DNA, the CDR3 is TGTGCCAGCAGCCGCACCTTCCGTAGCGAGCAGTTCTTC. It yields the protein CASSRTFRSEQFF.

With regard to this clone: A read error may account for a junction end that differs from germline. The J gene is TRBJ2-7, the V gene TRBV7-8; 8 bases match TRBD2. The germline gives CDR1 SGHVS, CDR2 FQNEAQ. The CDR3 covers 13 residues. The CDR3 nucleotides are TGTGCCAGCAGCTTAGAACCTGAGCGGGAGACCTTCTTC. Protein sequence: CASSLEPERETFF.

This clone was detected only once. The J gene is TRBJ2-2, the V gene TRBV30; D is unclear. V lost 1 base, J lost 0 bases, and 3 bases lay in between. The germline gives CDR1 GTSNPN, CDR2 SVGIG (reference sequence). The CDR3 has 13 residues. This chain's CDR3 is CAWSASNTGELFF. CDR3 in DNA: TGTGCCTGGAGTGCCTCGAACACCGGGGAGCTGTTTTTT.

The rearrangement uses TRBV4-2 and TRBJ2-1; 7 bases fit TRBD2. The germline V gene has CDR1 LGHNA and CDR2 YNFKEQ. The CDR3 is 15 residues long. V trimming: 0 bases; J trimming: 2 bases; junction bases outside the gene matches: 1. The CDR3 loop is CASSQELAAYNEQFF. The CDR3 DNA reads as TGTGCCAGCAGCCAAGAGCTAGCGGCCTACAATGAGCAGTTCTTC.

The chain employs TRBV7-8 and TRBJ2-7; 7 bases map to TRBD1. Germline loops: CDR1 SGHVS, CDR2 FQNEAQ. Trimming took 5 bases from V and 6 from J; bases not matched to a gene: 13. The CDR3 spans 15 residues. The CDR3 region is CASSLRTGVATEQYF. In DNA form, the CDR3 reads TGTGCCAGCAGCCTAAGAACAGGGGTGGCCACCGAGCAGTACTTC.

The rearrangement uses TRBV7-9 and TRBJ2-2; 9 nucleotides line up with TRBD1. Germline V gene lookup returns CDR1 SEHNR and CDR2 FQNEAQ (reference sequence). After removal of 5 bases from V and 7 bases from J, the junction contained 11 bases not matched to a gene. The CDR3 is made up of 16 amino acids. CDR3 coding DNA: TGTGCCAGCAGCACAGCGGACAGGGGTTCAATCGGGGAGCTGTTTTTT. It codes for CASSTADRGSIGELFF. The full variable domain, with the rest looked up from reference TRBV7-9 and TRBJ2-2, is DTGVSQNPRHKITKRGQNVTFRCDPISEHNRLYWYRQTLGQGPEFLTYFQNEAQLEKSRLLSDRFSAERPKGSFSTLEIQRTEQGDSAMYLCASSTADRGSIGELFFGEGSRLTVL.

V is TRBV9 and J is TRBJ2-5; 11 positions match TRBD1. This CDR3 has 16 amino acids. V was clipped by 3 bases and J by 7 bases; unmatched bases: 11. Germline V gene lookup returns CDR1 SGDLS and CDR2 YYNGEE. CDR3 DNA sequence: TGTGCCAGCAGCGCTAGGGACAGGGGGGCGGGGGGGACCCAGTACTTC. The encoded protein is CASSARDRGAGGTQYF.

This clone was observed a single time. The rearrangement joins TRBV28 to TRBJ1-2; a weak D match, TRBD1 (6 bases). The V gene's germline CDR1 is MDHEN and CDR2 SYDVKM. The CDR3 totals 15 residues. The ends were cut back, 8 bases at V and 0 bases at J, with 16 bases in the middle. As DNA, the CDR3 is TGTGCCAGCTCCGGCAGGGGATTAGCTAACTATGGCTACACCTTC. Its protein product is CASSGRGLANYGYTF.

The rearrangement uses TRBV7-3 and TRBJ2-1; TRBD2 agrees at 8 bases. V lost 0 bases to trimming and J lost 16 bases; unmatched junction nucleotides: 8. Germline V gives CDR1 SGHTA, CDR2 FQGTGA. The CDR3 runs to 13 residues. Here the CDR3 DNA reads TGTGCCAGCAGCTTAACGTCGGGGACTAGATATTTCTTC. Residues: CASSLTSGTRYFF.

The rearrangement links TRBV4-3 to TRBJ2-7; D is possibly TRBD1 (6 bases). Germline CDR1 is LGHNA and CDR2 is YSLEER. The CDR3 has 15 residues. V dropped 1 base and J dropped 6 bases, with 16 bases sitting between them. This CDR3 reads CASSQVPRDTREQYF. The CDR3 bases are TGCGCCAGCAGCCAAGTTCCCCGGGACACTCGCGAGCAGTACTTC.

Only one count was recorded for this clone. The chain has TRBV21-1 and TRBJ1-3; the table's D gene call, TRBD1, was not cross checked with the DNA. TRBV21-1 is a recognized pseudogene. This CDR3 is 14 amino acids long. This chain's CDR3 is CASSKGQGRNTIYF. DNA of the CDR3: TGTGCCAGCAGCAAGGGACAGGGCAGAAACACCATATATTTT.

The V gene is TRBV18, the J gene TRBJ2-3; TRBD2 aligns across 7 bases. The germline gives CDR1 KGHSH, CDR2 LQKENI. V was clipped by 4 bases and J by 0 bases; unmatched bases: 7. The CDR3 loop spans 16 amino acids. This CDR3 reads CASSLSWDYSTDTQYF. Written as DNA, the CDR3 is TGTGCCAGCTCACTGTCTTGGGACTATAGCACAGATACGCAGTATTTT.

The rearrangement links TRBV5-4 to TRBJ2-1; D might be TRBD1 (5 bases). CDR1 is SGHNT, CDR2 YYREEE, per germline (reference sequence). Trimming pared 1 base from V and 6 bases from J, leaving 11 bases between. The CDR3 is made up of 14 amino acids. This chain's CDR3 is CASSLLAGSNEQFF. The CDR3 bases are TGTGCCAGCAGCTTGTTAGCAGGGTCCAATGAGCAGTTCTTC.

J is TRBJ2-3 and V is TRBV7-9, with D possibly TRBD2 on 5 matching bases. V gave up 3 bases and J gave up 12 bases, with 13 bases separating them. CDR1 is SEHNR, CDR2 FQNEAQ, per germline (reference sequence). This CDR3 spans 12 amino acids. The CDR3 here is CASSFGEKDQYF. The CDR3 coding sequence is TGTGCCAGCAGCTTCGGGGAAAAAGATCAGTATTTT.

The V and J genes are TRBV7-3 and TRBJ1-5; 8 bases are a match to TRBD1. The CDR3 totals 16 residues. From germline, CDR1 is SGHTA and CDR2 FQGTGA. V lost 2 bases to trimming and J lost 6 bases; unmatched junction nucleotides: 9. In nucleotides, the CDR3 is TGTGCCAGCAGCTTACGCCAGGGCAGGGGGCCTCAGCCCCAGCATTTT. Encoded protein: CASSLRQGRGPQPQHF.

The chain employs TRBV9 and TRBJ2-7, with TRBD2 matching over 11 bases. This CDR3 spans 16 amino acids. CDR1 is SGDLS and CDR2 is YYNGEE in the germline V gene. V was pared by 4 bases and J by 2 bases, with 8 bases of the junction left unmatched. CDR3 region: CASSPRGLADTYEQYF. The CDR3 nucleotides read TGTGCCAGCAGCCCCCGGGGACTAGCGGACACCTACGAGCAGTACTTC.

The genes are TRBV5-1 and TRBJ1-2, with D uncertain. Trimming shortened V by 4 bases and J by 6 bases, and 19 bases separated the two germline ends. CDR1 and CDR2 (germline): SGHRS, YFSETQ. The CDR3 has 15 residues. CDR3 DNA sequence: TGCGCCAGCAGCCAAAATCCAGGTTCCGGCCATGGCTACACCTTC. Its protein is CASSQNPGSGHGYTF.

This chain connects TRBV20-1 to TRBJ1-5, with 8 bases identical to TRBD1. Per germline, CDR1 DFQATT and CDR2 SNEGSKA (reference sequence). V lost 3 bases, J lost 7 bases, and 8 bases stayed unmatched. CDR3 length: 14 residues. The DNA of the CDR3 is TGCAGTGCTAGTGGGGACAGGAGCGACCAGCCCCAGCATTTT. Protein product: CSASGDRSDQPQHF.

The rearrangement uses TRBV5-6 and TRBJ1-5; TRBD1 matches at 8 bases. Germline assignment: CDR1 SGHDT and CDR2 YYEEEE. This CDR3 is built from 18 residues. V was pared by 0 bases and J by 4 bases, with 12 bases of the junction left unmatched. This chain's CDR3 is CASSLAGGTFIGNQPQHF. In DNA form, the CDR3 reads TGTGCCAGCAGCTTGGCAGGGGGCACGTTTATAGGGAATCAGCCCCAGCATTTT. The whole variable domain, filled in from reference TRBV5-6 and TRBJ1-5, reads DAGVTQSPTHLIKTRGQQVTLRCSPKSGHDTVSWYQQALGQGPQFIFQYYEEEERQRGNFPDRFSGHQFPNYSSELNVNALLLGDSALYLCASSLAGGTFIGNQPQHFGDGTRLSIL.

V usage is TRBV7-2 and J usage is TRBJ2-1; D is perhaps TRBD1 (6 bases). Trimming removed 2 bases from V and 2 bases from J, with 10 bases in between. Germline V gene data show CDR1 as SGHTA and CDR2 as FQGNSA. The CDR3 consists of 15 residues. CDR3 DNA sequence: TGTGCCAGCAGCTTACGACAGGATCCCTACAATGAGCAGTTCTTC. This codes for CASSLRQDPYNEQFF. The variable domain in full, with the rest retrieved from reference TRBV7-2 and TRBJ2-1, is GAGVSQSPSNKVTEKGKDVELRCDPISGHTALYWYRQSLGQGLEFLIYFQGNSAPDKSGLPSDRFSAERTGGSVSTLTIQRTQQEDSAVYLCASSLRQDPYNEQFFGPGTRLTVL.

V and J are TRBV19 and TRBJ1-3; D unresolved. V shed 6 bases and J shed 0 bases, with 12 bases lying between them. The germline CDR1 and CDR2 sequences are LNHDA and SQIVND (reference sequence). This CDR3 region has 15 residues. CDR3 residues: CASSLLQSSGNTIYF. CDR3 nucleotide sequence: TGTGCCAGTAGCCTCCTACAGAGCTCTGGAAACACCATATATTTT.

The J gene is TRBJ1-4, the V gene TRBV5-1; D gene uncertain. CDR1 and CDR2 (germline): SGHRS, YFSETQ. Trimming left V 1 base short and J 4 bases short, with 11 bases between. There are 15 residues in the CDR3. The CDR3 region is CASSLQSDFNEKLFF. The CDR3 bases are TGCGCCAGCAGCTTGCAGTCAGACTTTAATGAAAAACTGTTTTTT.